Each of the 21 T cell receptor beta chains below was sequenced from the same sample in a study of blood T cells in healthy people across ages. Using a J-beta primer mix together with a sample-barcoded 5' primer, a second PCR was run for roughly 7 to 12 cycles. In TCRdb, the 5' RACE reads were re-called with MiXCR into one record per CDR3 protein. The sample includes some 1.5 million distinct CDR3 sequences, 28% of them seen just once. Sequenced input: blood. The receptors shown here come from a woman in her thirties in good health.

The chain couples TRBV7-9 to TRBJ2-1; D call uncertain. This CDR3 region has 15 residues. The V end lost 4 bases, the J end lost 5 bases, and 15 bases lay between the germline ends. The germline V gene has CDR1 SEHNR and CDR2 FQNEAQ (reference sequence). The CDR3, as DNA: TGTGCCAGCAGCTCAGGTGCGAATAGGGACAATGAGCAGTTCTTC. It translates to CASSSGANRDNEQFF.

V usage is TRBV11-2 and J usage is TRBJ2-5; perhaps TRBD2 as D (5 bases). Matching the DNA end better, TRBJ2-7 makes the J call doubtful. The CDR3 extends over 15 amino acids. The V gene's germline CDR1 is SGHAT and CDR2 FQNNGV. The CDR3 protein is CASSPSGKPAGEQYF. The CDR3 DNA reads TGTGCCAGCAGTCCATCGGGCAAGCCGGCGGGCGAGCAGTACTTC.

This clonotype occurred a few times. The chain combines TRBV6-5 with TRBJ1-2; D gene ambiguous. Trimming took 6 bases from V and 4 from J, leaving 15 bases between them. CDR1 MNHEY and CDR2 SVGAGI come from the germline V gene. The CDR3 is made up of 14 amino acids. The chain's CDR3 is CASSLDRSLYGYTF. The CDR3 bases are TGTGCCAGCAGCCTGGACCGAAGCCTCTATGGCTACACCTTC.

In DNA, the CDR3 is TGTGCCATCAGTGCGCGGGGGTTGGACACTGAAGCTTTCTTT. Protein: CAISARGLDTEAFF. J is TRBJ1-1 and V is TRBV10-3, with TRBD1 as a possible D gene (5 bases). V lost 4 bases and J 3 bases, leaving 12 bases between the germline ends. Per germline, CDR1 ENHRY and CDR2 SYGVKD. This CDR3 is built from 14 residues.

A few counts support this clonotype. The V call is TRBV12-3 or TRBV12-4, the J call TRBJ1-5; D is undetermined. Trimming pared 5 bases from V and 2 bases from J, leaving 10 bases between. The CDR3 contains 14 residues. CDR3: CASSKGGGNQPQHF. The CDR3 DNA follows: TGTGCCAGCAGTAAGGGAGGCGGCAATCAGCCCCAGCATTTT.

This clonotype has just one count. This chain uses TRBV5-4 with TRBJ1-1; tentative D call: TRBD1 (5 bases). CDR1 is SGHNT, CDR2 YYREEE, per germline (reference sequence). Trimming cost V 4 bases and J 2 bases, with 12 bases left between them. CDR3 length equals 14 residues. CDR3 sequence: CASSGTSGNTEAFF. For the CDR3, the DNA is TGTGCCAGCAGCGGGACTTCAGGCAACACTGAAGCTTTCTTT.

The chain uses TRBV20-1 and TRBJ1-2, with unresolved D. The V end was cut by 5 bases, the J end by 4 bases, with 26 bases between. The CDR3 runs to 17 residues. Germline V CDR1 and CDR2: DFQATT, SNEGSKA (reference sequence). Written as DNA, the CDR3 is TGCAGTGCTCCTTCCGCTAATTTATTTCTATCCCCCTATGGCTACACCTTC. Amino acid sequence: CSAPSANLFLSPYGYTF.

DNA for the CDR3: TGTGCCAGCAGCCCTCAGGGGACTAGCGGGGATCAGCAGTATTTT. Its translation: CASSPQGTSGDQQYF. The chain is built from TRBV9 and TRBJ2-3; 13 nucleotides agree with TRBD2. V was pared by 4 bases and J by 11 bases, with 10 bases of the junction left unmatched. The CDR3 has 15 residues. Germline lookup yields CDR1 SGDLS and CDR2 YYNGEE.

The sample holds a few counts of this clonotype. CDR3 DNA sequence: TGCGCCAGCAGCCCGACACAGCTTTCAGATACGCAGTATTTT. This encodes CASSPTQLSDTQYF. V and J are TRBV4-1 and TRBJ2-3; no reliable D call. V lost 4 bases to trimming and J lost 4 bases, with 12 bases between them. Germline values: CDR1 MGHRA, CDR2 YSYEKL. This CDR3 is built from 14 residues.

This sequence joins TRBV9 and TRBJ2-3; 10 positions match TRBD2. CDR3 length equals 17 residues. Germline CDR1 and CDR2: SGDLS and YYNGEE. V was clipped by 0 bases and J by 3 bases; unmatched bases: 7. The CDR3 region is CASSVGASGSETDTQYF. In DNA, the CDR3 is TGTGCCAGCAGCGTAGGGGCTAGCGGGAGTGAGACAGATACGCAGTATTTT.

This clonotype was seen a handful of times. This may come from a read error, since a much larger clone is one base off. The rearrangement links TRBV12-3 or TRBV12-4 to TRBJ2-5; TRBD1 is a possible D gene (5 bases). This CDR3 has 14 amino acids. CDR3 in amino acids: CAGSLGQRQETQYF. CDR3 nucleotides: TGTGCCGGCAGTCTCGGACAACGCCAAGAGACCCAGTACTTC.

Points on this clonotype: At one boundary the junction diverges from the germline segment, which might be a read error. The chain recombines TRBV5-5 with TRBJ2-5, with D possibly being TRBD1 or TRBD2 (6 bases each). Germline V gene data show CDR1 as SGHKS and CDR2 as YYEKEE (reference sequence). The CDR3 has 16 residues. In nucleotides, the CDR3 is TGTGCCAGCAGCCTGGCCGCGGCGCGGGGACAAGGGACCCAGTACTTC. This codes for CASSLAAARGQGTQYF.

This chain links TRBV20-1 with TRBJ2-3, with 8 nucleotides matching TRBD2. Germline V lookup: CDR1 DFQATT, CDR2 SNEGSKA (reference sequence). Unmatched junction bases numbered 5, after V lost 1 base and J lost 2 bases. The CDR3 totals 15 residues. The CDR3 bases are TGCAGTGCTAGAGTGTCGCGGGAGGCCACAGATACGCAGTATTTT. It yields the protein CSARVSREATDTQYF.

The table lists this clonotype with a few counts. This chain links TRBV4-1 with TRBJ2-4, with D perhaps TRBD2 (5 bases). The DNA end is more similar to TRBJ2-7, so the J call may be wrong. The germline gives CDR1 MGHRA, CDR2 YSYEKL. This CDR3 has 13 amino acids. Here the CDR3 reads CASSPWESDEQYF. As DNA, the CDR3 is TGCGCCAGCAGCCCGTGGGAGTCGGACGAGCAGTACTTC.

The chain carries TRBV30 and TRBJ1-5; 8 bases match TRBD1. V trimming: 8 bases; J trimming: 4 bases; junction bases outside the gene matches: 16. The germline V gene has CDR1 GTSNPN and CDR2 SVGIG (reference sequence). This CDR3 contains 16 residues. For the CDR3, the DNA is TGTGCCGTAAAAAAGGGGCAGGGGGCTGGGAATCAGCCCCAGCATTTT. The encoded protein is CAVKKGQGAGNQPQHF.

The chain joins TRBV24-1 to TRBJ1-2; D remains unclear. Germline assignment: CDR1 KGHDR and CDR2 SFDVKD. This CDR3 is built from 14 residues. Trimming cost V 5 bases and J 1 base, with 10 bases left between them. The CDR3 sequence is CATSAVTLNYGYTF. The CDR3 coding sequence is TGTGCCACCAGTGCGGTGACCCTTAACTATGGCTACACCTTC.

This clonotype was counted a few times. J is TRBJ2-1 and V is TRBV20-1, with 11 bases aligning to TRBD2. Germline V CDR1 and CDR2: DFQATT, SNEGSKA (reference sequence). This CDR3 is built from 18 residues. Trimming took 3 bases from V and 12 from J; bases not matched to a gene: 22. As DNA, the CDR3 is TGCAGTGCTAGGGTAGGGCTAGCGGGGGGAAGATCTTACAACGTGCAGTTCTTC. It codes for CSARVGLAGGRSYNVQFF.

This chain connects TRBV2 to TRBJ1-3; 8 bases are a match to TRBD1. CDR3 length: 13 amino acids. The germline gives CDR1 SNHLY, CDR2 FYNNEI. After removal of 7 bases from V and 4 bases from J, the junction contained 3 bases not matched to a gene. The CDR3 here is CASIGQGGNTIYF. The CDR3 nucleotides read TGTGCCAGCATTGGACAGGGAGGAAACACCATATATTTT.

The chain recombines TRBV20-1 with TRBJ1-5; D is unclear. Germline V CDR1 and CDR2: DFQATT, SNEGSKA (reference sequence). This CDR3 has 15 residues. Trimming removed 0 bases at V and 0 bases at J, with 9 bases between. The CDR3 region has the DNA TGCAGTGCTAGAGAGCGGGAACATAGCAATCAGCCCCAGCATTTT. Its translation is CSAREREHSNQPQHF.

The chain carries TRBV7-2 and TRBJ1-4; D might be TRBD1 (5 bases). From germline, CDR1 is SGHTA and CDR2 FQGNSA. The CDR3 extends over 15 amino acids. Trimming cost V 5 bases and J 2 bases, with 12 bases left between them. CDR3 sequence: CASSAAWGTNEKLFF. CDR3 coding DNA: TGTGCCAGCAGCGCGGCATGGGGGACTAATGAAAAACTGTTTTTT.

CDR3 sequence (DNA): TGTGCCAGCAGCTTGTTATTAACGGGGAACAATGAGCAGTTCTTC. Translation gives CASSLLLTGNNEQFF. V is TRBV5-5 and J is TRBJ2-1; tentatively, D is TRBD2 (5 bases). The CDR3 is 15 residues long. The V and J ends lost 1 base and 5 bases respectively, with 13 bases between them. Germline V CDR1 and CDR2: SGHKS, YYEKEE (reference sequence).